This T cell receptor (beta chain) was identified during a study of blood T cells in healthy people across ages. Each donor's blood draw was ten milliliters of peripheral blood. Together with a sample-barcoded 5' primer, a J-beta primer mix was included in a second PCR lasting about 7 to 12 cycles. In TCRdb, the 5' RACE reads were re-called with MiXCR into one record per CDR3 protein. In the table there are about 640,000 distinct CDR3 sequences, around 54% of which are singletons. In its sample, this clonotype was seen a few times. This CDR3 is 15 amino acids long. The ends were cut back, 2 bases at V and 0 bases at J, with 8 bases in the middle. Germline CDR1 reads SGHTA; CDR2 reads FQGNSA.

This TCR derives from a man in his sixties in good health. V is TRBV7-2 and J is TRBJ2-1; D is uncertain. The source material was blood. The CDR3 DNA follows: TGTGCCAGCAGCTTATTGGGGTCCTCCTACAATGAGCAGTTCTTC. Its protein is CASSLLGSSYNEQFF.